This TCR beta chain was recovered during a study of blood T cell repertoires in COVID-19. Study details: Samples came from the United States, Italy and Spain, spanning acute and convalescent COVID-19. From T cells, B-cell-depleted T cells, or PBMCs came the material, which was cDNA or gDNA.

Germline-derived CDR1 and CDR2 are SGHRS and YFSETQ. Trimming left V 1 base short and J 5 bases short, with 3 bases between. The length of the CDR3 is 11 residues. Some clones are missing from TCRdb's copy, which holds only in-frame ones; the method was immunoSEQ multiplex PCR. The sample records approximately 82,000 clones, around 81% being singletons. The source of this sequence is a woman between 65 and 79 years old with active or convalescent COVID-19. The J gene is TRBJ2-5, the V gene TRBV5-1; no firm D call. Sample: peripheral blood. The DNA for the CDR3 is TGCGCCAGCAGCTTGCTTGAGACCCAGTACTTC. This encodes CASSLLETQYF. The whole variable domain, remainder taken from reference TRBV5-1 and TRBJ2-5, is KAGVTQTPRYLIKTRGQQVTLSCSPISGHRSVSWYQQTPGQGLQFLFEYFSETQRNKGNFPGRFSGRQFSNSRSEMNVSTLELGDSALYLCASSLLETQYFGPGTRLLVL.